This T cell receptor (beta chain) was captured in a study of shared clonotypes between healthy human individuals. Study as a whole: Plates per donor: three CD4 naive, three CD4 memory, two CD8 naive, one CD8 memory. Study findings and constraints: Generation probabilities were higher for clonotypes shared across all four sorted-subset donors than for unshared ones.

As to this clone: Its antigen remains unknown.

Using immunoSEQ multiplex PCR, the repertoire was profiled, and TCRdb retains in-frame clones only, with some absent. This sample has some 2,400,000 clones; approximately 95% occur once, and the top ten carry approximately 0.13%. Input material: naive CD4+ T cells sorted from blood. The sample's subset: CD45RA+ positively selected. This receptor was identified in a man younger than 35 in good health.

Written as DNA, the CDR3 is TGTGCCAGCAGGCAACCCGGGACACTGGGGGAAAAACTGTTTTTT. Translating it yields CASRQPGTLGEKLFF. The rearrangement links TRBV6-6 to TRBJ1-4; maybe TRBD1 (6 bases). The CDR3 totals 15 residues. V was shortened by 6 bases and J by 8 bases, with 19 bases between the two germline ends. Germline V gives CDR1 MNHNY, CDR2 SVGAGI (reference sequence).